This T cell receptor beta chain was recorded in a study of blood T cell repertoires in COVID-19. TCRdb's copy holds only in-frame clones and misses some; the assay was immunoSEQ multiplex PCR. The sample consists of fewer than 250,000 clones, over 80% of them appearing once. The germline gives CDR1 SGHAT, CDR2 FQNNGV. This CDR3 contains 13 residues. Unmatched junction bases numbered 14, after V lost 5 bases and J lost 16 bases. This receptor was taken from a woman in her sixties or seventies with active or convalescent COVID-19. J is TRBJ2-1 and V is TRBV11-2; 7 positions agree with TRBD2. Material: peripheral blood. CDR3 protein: CASSPRRLAPEFF. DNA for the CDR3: TGTGCCAGCAGCCCCCGTCGACTAGCACCGGAATTCTTC. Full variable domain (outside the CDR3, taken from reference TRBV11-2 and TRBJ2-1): EAGVAQSPRYKIIEKRQSVAFWCNPISGHATLYWYQQILGQGPKLLIQFQNNGVVDDSQLPKDRFSAERLKGVDSTLKIQPAKLEDSAVYLCASSPRRLAPEFFGPGTRLTVL.